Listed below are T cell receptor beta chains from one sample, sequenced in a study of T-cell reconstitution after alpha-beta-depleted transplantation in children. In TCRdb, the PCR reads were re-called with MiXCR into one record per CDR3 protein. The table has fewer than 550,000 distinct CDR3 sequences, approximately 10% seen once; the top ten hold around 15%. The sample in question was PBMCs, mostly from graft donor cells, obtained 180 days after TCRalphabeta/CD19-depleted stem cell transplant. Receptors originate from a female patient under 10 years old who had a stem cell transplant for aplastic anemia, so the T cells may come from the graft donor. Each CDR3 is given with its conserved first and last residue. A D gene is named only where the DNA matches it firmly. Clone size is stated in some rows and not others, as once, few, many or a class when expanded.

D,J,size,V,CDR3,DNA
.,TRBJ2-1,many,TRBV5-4,CASSIPGRDYNEQFF,TGTGCCAGCAGCATCCCGGGACGGGACTACAATGAGCAGTTCTTC
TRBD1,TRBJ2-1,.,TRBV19,CASIWTGPEQFF,TGTGCCAGTATTTGGACAGGGCCTGAGCAGTTCTTC
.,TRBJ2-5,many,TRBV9,CASSVDGQSQETQYF,TGTGCCAGCAGCGTAGATGGGCAGTCTCAAGAGACCCAGTACTTC
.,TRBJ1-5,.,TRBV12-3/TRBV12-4,CASSLVGPGQPQHF,TGTGCCAGCAGTTTAGTTGGGCCCGGTCAGCCCCAGCATTTT
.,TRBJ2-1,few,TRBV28,CASSREDEQFF,TGTGCCAGCAGCCGCGAGGATGAGCAGTTCTTC
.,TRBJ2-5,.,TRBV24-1,CATAPGGLGQETQYF,TGTGCCACCGCCCCAGGGGGACTAGGTCAAGAGACCCAGTACTTC
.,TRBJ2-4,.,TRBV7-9,CASSLGVVDIQYF,TGTGCCAGCAGCTTAGGGGTCGTTGACATTCAGTACTTC
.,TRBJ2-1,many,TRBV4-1,CASSQDGTPSFYNEQFF,TGCGCCAGCAGCCAAGATGGGACTCCGAGTTTTTACAATGAGCAGTTCTTC
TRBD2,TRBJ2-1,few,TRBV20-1,CSAHPGTSGKGSYNEQFF,TGCAGTGCTCATCCAGGGACTAGCGGGAAGGGTTCCTACAATGAGCAGTTCTTC
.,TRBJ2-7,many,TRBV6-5,CASSPEGRTLYF,TGTGCCAGCAGCCCCGAGGGGCGGACCCTTTACTTC
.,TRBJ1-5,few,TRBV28,CASSFPPVQPQHF,TGTGCCAGCAGTTTCCCCCCGGTTCAGCCCCAGCATTTT
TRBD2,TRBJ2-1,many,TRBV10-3,CAISLPTGLAGERASSYNEQFF,TGTGCCATCAGCCTACCAACCGGACTAGCGGGAGAGAGGGCATCATCCTACAATGAGCAGTTCTTC
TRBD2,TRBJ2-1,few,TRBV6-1,CASWRTSGSYNEQFF,TGTGCCAGCTGGAGGACTAGCGGGAGCTACAATGAGCAGTTCTTC
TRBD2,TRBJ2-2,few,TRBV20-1,CSARGLAGYAGELFF,TGCAGTGCTAGAGGACTAGCGGGATACGCCGGGGAGCTGTTTTTT
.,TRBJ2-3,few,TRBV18,CASSLHSSASTDTQYF,TGTGCCAGCTCACTCCATTCTAGCGCGAGCACAGATACGCAGTATTTT
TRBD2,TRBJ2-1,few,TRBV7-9,CASSDPSGSHEQFF,TGTGCCAGCAGCGACCCTAGCGGGAGCCATGAGCAGTTCTTC
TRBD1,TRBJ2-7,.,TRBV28,CASSLWDSFEQYF,TGTGCCAGCAGTTTGTGGGACAGTTTCGAGCAGTACTTC
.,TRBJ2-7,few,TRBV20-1,CSARDRRAPYEQYF,TGCAGTGCTAGAGATCGCAGGGCCCCCTACGAGCAGTACTTC
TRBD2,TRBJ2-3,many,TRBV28,CASSSSSGTGTDTQYF,TGTGCCAGCAGTTCATCTAGCGGGACGGGCACAGATACGCAGTATTTT
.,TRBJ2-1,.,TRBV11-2,CASSLELLKNNEQFF,TGTGCCAGCAGCTTAGAACTACTCAAGAACAATGAGCAGTTCTTC
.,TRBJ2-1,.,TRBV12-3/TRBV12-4,CASSLAGAGSNEQFF,TGTGCCAGCAGTTTAGCAGGGGCAGGGTCTAATGAGCAGTTCTTC
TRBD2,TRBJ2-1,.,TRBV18,CASSPLAGYTYNEQFF,TGTGCCAGCTCCCCTTTAGCGGGTTACACCTACAATGAGCAGTTCTTC
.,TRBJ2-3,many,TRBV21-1,CASSKGSGRYLDTQYF,TGTGCCAGCAGCAAGGGTAGCGGGAGGTATTTGGATACGCAGTATTTT
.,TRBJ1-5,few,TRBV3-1,CASSQDRSGLQPQHF,TGTGCCAGCAGCCAAGATCGGTCGGGCCTGCAGCCCCAGCATTTT
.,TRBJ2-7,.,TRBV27,CASSFGRGAYEQYF,TGTGCCAGCAGTTTCGGCAGGGGTGCCTACGAGCAGTACTTC
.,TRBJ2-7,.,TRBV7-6,CASSPQDYEQYF,TGTGCCAGCAGCCCCCAGGACTACGAGCAGTACTTC
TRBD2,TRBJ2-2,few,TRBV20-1,CSARDVREENTGELFF,TGCAGTGCTAGAGATGTGCGGGAGGAAAACACCGGGGAGCTGTTTTTT
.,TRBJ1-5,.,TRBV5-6,CASSLQTGFNQPQHF,TGTGCCAGCAGCCTCCAGACAGGTTTCAATCAGCCCCAGCATTTT
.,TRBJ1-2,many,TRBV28,CASSLSARSYGYTF,TGTGCCAGCAGTTTATCCGCCAGGAGCTATGGCTACACCTTC
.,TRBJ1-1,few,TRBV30,CAWSGPLNTEAFF,TGTGCCTGGAGTGGACCTCTCAACACTGAAGCTTTCTTT
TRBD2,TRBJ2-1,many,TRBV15,CATSRGASGVYNEQFF,TGTGCCACCAGCAGAGGGGCTAGCGGGGTATACAATGAGCAGTTCTTC
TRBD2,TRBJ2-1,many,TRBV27,CASSWTSGSYNEQFF,TGTGCCAGCAGCTGGACTAGCGGGTCCTACAATGAGCAGTTCTTC
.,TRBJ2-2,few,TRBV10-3,CAISVGQSANTGELFF,TGTGCCATCAGTGTTGGACAGTCCGCGAACACCGGGGAGCTGTTTTTT
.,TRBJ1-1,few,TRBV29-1,CSVGSNTEAFF,TGCAGCGTTGGGAGTAACACTGAAGCTTTCTTT
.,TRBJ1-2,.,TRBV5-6,CASSLAIGGYTF,TGTGCCAGCAGCTTGGCCATAGGGGGCTACACCTTC
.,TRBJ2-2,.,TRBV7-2,CASSLRMIHANTGELFF,TGTGCCAGCAGCTTAAGAATGATCCACGCGAACACCGGGGAGCTGTTTTTT
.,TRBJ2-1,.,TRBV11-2,CASSLEGLRQFF,TGTGCCAGCAGCTTAGAGGGCCTTAGACAGTTCTTC
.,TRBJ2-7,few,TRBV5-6,CASSSSEGLAPYEQYF,TGTGCCAGCAGCTCCTCGGAAGGCCTAGCCCCCTACGAGCAGTACTTC
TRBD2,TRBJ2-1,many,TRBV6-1,CASSEGGTSQFF,TGTGCCAGCAGTGAAGGGGGGACTAGCCAGTTCTTC
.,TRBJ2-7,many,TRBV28,CASSFSTGAGSFYEQYF,TGTGCCAGCAGTTTTTCCACCGGGGCCGGCTCTTTCTACGAGCAGTACTTC
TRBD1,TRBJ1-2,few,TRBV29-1,CSVAAGGGYGYTF,TGCAGCGTTGCCGCAGGGGGTGGCTATGGCTACACCTTC
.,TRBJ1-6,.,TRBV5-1,CASSLEYGINNSPLHF,TGCGCCAGCAGCTTGGAATACGGCATCAATAATTCACCCCTCCACTTT
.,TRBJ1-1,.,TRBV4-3,CASSQVGGRNPTEAFF,TGCGCCAGCAGCCAAGTCGGGGGGAGAAATCCCACTGAAGCTTTCTTT
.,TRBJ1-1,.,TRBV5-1,CASSADTANTEAFF,TGCGCCAGCAGCGCGGACACGGCGAACACTGAAGCTTTCTTT